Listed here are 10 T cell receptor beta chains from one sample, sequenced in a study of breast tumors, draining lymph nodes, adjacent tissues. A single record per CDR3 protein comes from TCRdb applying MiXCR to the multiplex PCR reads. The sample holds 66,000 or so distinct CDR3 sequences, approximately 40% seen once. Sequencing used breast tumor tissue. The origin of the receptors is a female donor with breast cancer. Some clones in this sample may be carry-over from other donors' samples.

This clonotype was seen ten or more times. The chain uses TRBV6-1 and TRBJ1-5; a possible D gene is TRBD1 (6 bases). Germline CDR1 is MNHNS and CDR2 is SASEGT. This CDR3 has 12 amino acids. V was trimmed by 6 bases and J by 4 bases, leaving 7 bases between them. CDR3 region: CASRGQNQPQHF. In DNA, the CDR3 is TGTGCCAGCAGGGGACAAAATCAGCCCCAGCATTTT.

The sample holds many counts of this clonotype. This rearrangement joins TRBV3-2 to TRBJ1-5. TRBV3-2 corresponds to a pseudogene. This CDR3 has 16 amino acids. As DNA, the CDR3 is TGTGCCAGCAGCCAAGGTGGAGGGTGCGGCAATCAGCCCCAGCATTTT. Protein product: CASSQGGGCGNQPQHF.

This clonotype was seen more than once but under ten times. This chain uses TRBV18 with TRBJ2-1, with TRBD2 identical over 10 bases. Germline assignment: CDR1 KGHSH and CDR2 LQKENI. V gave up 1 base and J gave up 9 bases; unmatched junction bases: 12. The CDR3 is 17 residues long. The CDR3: CASSPLSILAGAGEQFF. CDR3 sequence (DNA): TGTGCCAGCTCACCACTATCTATCCTAGCGGGAGCGGGTGAGCAGTTCTTC. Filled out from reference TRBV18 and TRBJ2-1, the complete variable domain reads NAGVMQNPRHLVRRRGQEARLRCSPMKGHSHVYWYRQLPEEGLKFMVYLQKENIIDESGMPKERFSAEFPKEGPSILRIQQVVRGDSAAYFCASSPLSILAGAGEQFFGPGTRLTVL.

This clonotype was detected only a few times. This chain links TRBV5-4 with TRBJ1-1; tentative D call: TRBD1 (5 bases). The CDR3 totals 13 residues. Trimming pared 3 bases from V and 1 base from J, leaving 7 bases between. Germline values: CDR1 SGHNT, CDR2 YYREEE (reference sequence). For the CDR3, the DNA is TGTGCCAGCAGCTCCAGGGAGAACACTGAAGCTTTCTTT. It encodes CASSSRENTEAFF.

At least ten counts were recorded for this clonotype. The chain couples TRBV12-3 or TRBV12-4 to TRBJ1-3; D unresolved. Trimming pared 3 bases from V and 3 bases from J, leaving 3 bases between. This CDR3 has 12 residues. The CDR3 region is CASSLVGNTIYF. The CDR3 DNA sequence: TGTGCCAGCAGTTTGGTTGGAAACACCATATATTTT.

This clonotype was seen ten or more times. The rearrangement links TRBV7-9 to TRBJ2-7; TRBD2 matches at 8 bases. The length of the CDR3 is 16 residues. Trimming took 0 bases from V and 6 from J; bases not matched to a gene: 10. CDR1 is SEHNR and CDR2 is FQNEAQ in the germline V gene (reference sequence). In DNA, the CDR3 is TGTGCCAGCAGCTTAGCCACCGGGACTAGAACGGTCGAGCAGTACTTC. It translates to CASSLATGTRTVEQYF.

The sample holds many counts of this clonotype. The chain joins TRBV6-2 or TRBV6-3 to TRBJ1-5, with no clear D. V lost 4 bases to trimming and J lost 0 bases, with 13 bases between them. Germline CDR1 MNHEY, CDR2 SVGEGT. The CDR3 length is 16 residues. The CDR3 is CASSLVGGYSNQPQHF. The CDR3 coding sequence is TGTGCCAGCAGTTTGGTGGGCGGGTATAGCAATCAGCCCCAGCATTTT.

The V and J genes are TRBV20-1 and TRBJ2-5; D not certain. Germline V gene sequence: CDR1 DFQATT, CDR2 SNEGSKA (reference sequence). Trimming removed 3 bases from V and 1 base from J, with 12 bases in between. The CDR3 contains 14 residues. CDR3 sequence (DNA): TGCAGTGCTAGGACGCTGGCCAGCCAAGAGACCCAGTACTTC. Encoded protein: CSARTLASQETQYF.

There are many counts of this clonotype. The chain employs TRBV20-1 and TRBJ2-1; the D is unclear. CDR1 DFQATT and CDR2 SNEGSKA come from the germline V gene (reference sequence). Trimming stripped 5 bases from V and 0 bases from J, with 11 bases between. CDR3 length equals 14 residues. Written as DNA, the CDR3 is TGCAGTGCTGGAAGTAGAAGCTCCTACAATGAGCAGTTCTTC. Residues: CSAGSRSSYNEQFF.

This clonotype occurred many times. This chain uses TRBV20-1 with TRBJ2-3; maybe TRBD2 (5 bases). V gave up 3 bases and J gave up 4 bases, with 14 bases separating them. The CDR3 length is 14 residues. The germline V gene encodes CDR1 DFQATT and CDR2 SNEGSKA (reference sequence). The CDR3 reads CSASRFSVPDTQYF. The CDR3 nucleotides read TGCAGTGCTAGCCGGTTTAGCGTCCCAGATACGCAGTATTTT.